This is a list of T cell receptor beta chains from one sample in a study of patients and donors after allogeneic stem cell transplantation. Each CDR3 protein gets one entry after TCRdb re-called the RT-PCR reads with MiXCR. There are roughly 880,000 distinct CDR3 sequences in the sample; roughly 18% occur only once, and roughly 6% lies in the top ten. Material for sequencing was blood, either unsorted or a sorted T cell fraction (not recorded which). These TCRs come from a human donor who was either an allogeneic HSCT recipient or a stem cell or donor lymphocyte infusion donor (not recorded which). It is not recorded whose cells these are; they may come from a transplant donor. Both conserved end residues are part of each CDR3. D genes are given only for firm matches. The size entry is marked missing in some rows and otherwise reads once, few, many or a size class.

TGTGCCAGCAGCGTCTCAGACCGCTATGGCTACACCTTC	CASSVSDRYGYTF	few	TRBV9	TRBJ1-2	-
TGTGCCAGCAGACAAAGTTCAGGGTGGAGTAGCACAGATACGCAGTATTTT	CASRQSSGWSSTDTQYF	-	TRBV9	TRBJ2-3	-
TGTGCCAGCAGTTACTCTAAACTAGCGGGGGGACTCACGCCGAGCACAGATACGCAGTATTTT	CASSYSKLAGGLTPSTDTQYF	-	TRBV6-2/TRBV6-3	TRBJ2-3	TRBD2
TGTGCCAGCTCCCGTAAACAGGGATTGGAGTCCTACGAGCAGTACTTC	CASSRKQGLESYEQYF	-	TRBV18	TRBJ2-7	-
TGCAGTGCTAGAGATCCCCTACAAGAGACCCAGTACTTC	CSARDPLQETQYF	-	TRBV20-1	TRBJ2-5	-
TGTGCCAGCAGTTTCCGGGACAGGGGCAATCAGCCCCAGCATTTT	CASSFRDRGNQPQHF	-	TRBV27	TRBJ1-5	TRBD1
TGTGCCAGCAGACCCTCCGGACAGGGGGCAGAGACCCAGTACTTC	CASRPSGQGAETQYF	few	TRBV28	TRBJ2-5	TRBD1
TGCAGTGCGACCGGGACAGGCCTTTACAATGAGCAGTTCTTC	CSATGTGLYNEQFF	many	TRBV20-1	TRBJ2-1	TRBD1
TGCGCCAGCAGCTGGGCGGACGGGCCCAGAGAGCAGTACTTC	CASSWADGPREQYF	-	TRBV5-1	TRBJ2-7	-
TGTGCCAGCCGACCTCGGGACAGGGTCTACGAGCAGTACTTC	CASRPRDRVYEQYF	-	TRBV6-1	TRBJ2-7	TRBD1
TGTGCCAGCAGTTACCGGGGGCTTGTCTCCTACAATGAGCAGTTCTTC	CASSYRGLVSYNEQFF	few	TRBV6-5	TRBJ2-1	-
TGTGCCAGCAGGGGGCCCAGCAATCAGCCCCAGCATTTT	CASRGPSNQPQHF	many	TRBV12-3/TRBV12-4	TRBJ1-5	-
TGCAGTGCCAGACTAGCGGGAGGGTACAATGAGCAGTTCTTC	CSARLAGGYNEQFF	many	TRBV20-1	TRBJ2-1	TRBD2
TGTGCCACTGACGGCGGGACCTACGAGCAGTACTTC	CATDGGTYEQYF	-	TRBV10-3	TRBJ2-7	-
TGTGCCACCAGCAGAAAGATCGGACTAGCGGGGGGGCAGTCAGATACGCAGTATTTT	CATSRKIGLAGGQSDTQYF	-	TRBV15	TRBJ2-3	TRBD2
TGTGCCAGCTCATCCGCGGGGAGACTAGCGGCCAATGAGCAGTTCTTC	CASSSAGRLAANEQFF	-	TRBV12-3/TRBV12-4	TRBJ2-1	TRBD2
TGTGCCGGGGGCAGGAAAGCCTATGGCTACACCTTC	CAGGRKAYGYTF	few	TRBV12-3/TRBV12-4	TRBJ1-2	-
TGTGCCAGCAGTTTCTCAGGGGCCGAGCAGTACTTC	CASSFSGAEQYF	few	TRBV28	TRBJ2-7	-
TGTGCCAGCAGCTTAGACGCTGGAGGGGGGTCCTACGAGCAGTACTTC	CASSLDAGGGSYEQYF	many	TRBV7-6	TRBJ2-7	-
TGTGCCAGCAGCCTGGAGCTAGCGGGAGCGGCTACGCAGTATTTT	CASSLELAGAATQYF	-	TRBV3-1	TRBJ2-3	TRBD2
TGCGCCAGCAGCTTGGAGGGGTCCGGGGCCGGGGAGCTGTTTTTT	CASSLEGSGAGELFF	-	TRBV5-1	TRBJ2-2	-
TGTGCCAGCAGTAACCCGGGAGACAATCAGCCCCAGCATTTT	CASSNPGDNQPQHF	few	TRBV12-3/TRBV12-4	TRBJ1-5	-
TGCAGTGCTCGGAGGGAGGGGGCTGGTAATTCACCCCTCCACTTT	CSARREGAGNSPLHF	once	TRBV20-1	TRBJ1-6	TRBD1
TGTGCCAGCAGCGTAGGGCGGACTAGCGAGGACTTC	CASSVGRTSEDF	-	TRBV9	TRBJ2-7	TRBD2
TGTGCCAGCAGATCCGGACAGACTACTAATGAAAAACTGTTTTTT	CASRSGQTTNEKLFF	-	TRBV12-3/TRBV12-4	TRBJ1-4	-
TGTGCCAGCAGCCCCCGGACCACCCGAGGGAGGAACGAGCAGTACTTC	CASSPRTTRGRNEQYF	few	TRBV21-1	TRBJ2-7	-
TGTGCCAGCGTTCTCCGGGTTGGTCAGCCCCAGCATTTT	CASVLRVGQPQHF	-	TRBV12-3/TRBV12-4	TRBJ1-5	-
TGCAGTGCTAGCGGGCTAGCCAAAAACATTCAGTACTTC	CSASGLAKNIQYF	few	TRBV20-1	TRBJ2-4	-
TGTGCCATCAGTGATCATCGGGACAGCCAAGAGACCCAGTACTTC	CAISDHRDSQETQYF	-	TRBV10-3	TRBJ2-5	TRBD1
TGTGCCAGCAGTAAACCGGGACCGACGCTCAATGAGCAGTTCTTC	CASSKPGPTLNEQFF	-	TRBV25-1	TRBJ2-1	-
TGTGCCAGCAGCTCTAAGGGACGCACCGGGGAGCTGTTTTTT	CASSSKGRTGELFF	few	TRBV7-9	TRBJ2-2	-
TGCAGCGTCCAACTAGCGGGGGGGCCCTACGAGCAGTACTTC	CSVQLAGGPYEQYF	-	TRBV29-1	TRBJ2-7	TRBD2
TGTGCCAGCAGTGAAGATTGGGGAACCGGGGAGCTGTTTTTT	CASSEDWGTGELFF	-	TRBV2	TRBJ2-2	-
TGTGCCAGCACCTTCACCAGCGGGGGGCGGTACAATGAGCAGTTCTTC	CASTFTSGGRYNEQFF	few	TRBV12-3/TRBV12-4	TRBJ2-1	TRBD2
TGTGCCAGCGGAGGCGGCTACTCCTACAATGAGCAGTTCTTC	CASGGGYSYNEQFF	many	TRBV6-2/TRBV6-3	TRBJ2-1	-
TGTGGCAGCACCCCTCGGACAGGGAGCTCCTACGAGCAGTACTTC	CGSTPRTGSSYEQYF	-	TRBV5-7	TRBJ2-7	TRBD1